This T cell receptor beta chain was documented in a study of human thymus T cells. Findings and caveats of the study: In unrelated individuals, thymic repertoires overlapped highly, according to related research. Apparent bias marked the V and J gene usage of thymic and blood repertoires.

Clones were sequenced by immunoSEQ multiplex PCR, and TCRdb holds only the in-frame ones, with some missing. The sample yields some 80,000 clones, 96% seen once. Germline CDR1 and CDR2: LNHDA and SQIVND (reference sequence). With 8 bases clipped from V and 0 bases from J, the junction kept 5 bases outside the gene matches. This CDR3 has 14 residues. Resections that were taken during corrective heart surgery supplied the thymus tissue. Turning to this clone: Its antigen is currently unknown.

The clonotype was recovered from a boy in the first two years of life with a congenital heart defect but otherwise immunologically healthy. The specimen was thymus tissue. The chain is built from TRBV19 and TRBJ2-3; 7 bases line up with TRBD2. CDR3 region: CASPQGGSTDTQYF. The DNA for the CDR3 is TGTGCCAGTCCGCAGGGAGGGAGCACAGATACGCAGTATTTT.